The rows below give T cell receptor beta chains drawn from one sample of a study of shared clonotypes between healthy human individuals. The repertoire was sequenced with immunoSEQ multiplex PCR; TCRdb's copy has only in-frame clones and lacks some. The sample lists 2 million to 2.5 million clones; less than 95% were seen once. Material: naive CD4+ T cells from PBMCs. These receptors came from a man aged 18 to 30 in good health. Some clones in this sample may be carry-over from other donors' samples. Both conserved end residues are part of each CDR3. D genes are given only for firm matches. Size tells how often a clone was seen (once, few, many) or the class of an expanded clone, and some rows leave it out.

abundance: once
j_gene: TRBJ2-3
v_gene: TRBV18
d_gene: NA
CDR3aa: CASSPLTKLTDTQYF
CDR3nt: TGTGCCAGCTCACCATTAACGAAACTCACAGATACGCAGTATTTT

abundance: NA
j_gene: TRBJ1-1
v_gene: TRBV6-5
d_gene: NA
CDR3aa: CASSYSPGRTEAFF
CDR3nt: TGTGCCAGCAGTTACTCGCCAGGCCGCACTGAAGCTTTCTTT

abundance: NA
j_gene: TRBJ2-1
v_gene: TRBV11-3
d_gene: NA
CDR3aa: CASSLERPMLGSYNEQFF
CDR3nt: TGTGCCAGCAGCTTAGAACGACCCATGCTCGGCTCCTACAATGAGCAGTTCTTC

abundance: NA
j_gene: TRBJ2-3
v_gene: TRBV27
d_gene: NA
CDR3aa: CASSGSTDTQYF
CDR3nt: TGTGCCAGCAGTGGTAGCACAGATACGCAGTATTTT

abundance: NA
j_gene: TRBJ1-6
v_gene: TRBV25-1
d_gene: NA
CDR3aa: CASSDSGYGSPLHF
CDR3nt: TGTGCCAGCAGTGATTCAGGGTATGGTTCACCCCTCCACTTT

abundance: NA
j_gene: TRBJ1-1
v_gene: TRBV5-1
d_gene: TRBD1
CDR3aa: CASSFTGEGTEAFF
CDR3nt: TGCGCCAGCAGCTTCACAGGGGAAGGAACTGAAGCTTTCTTT

abundance: once
j_gene: TRBJ1-3
v_gene: TRBV5-4
d_gene: NA
CDR3aa: CASSLASGNTIYF
CDR3nt: TGTGCCAGCAGCTTGGCCAGCGGGAACACCATATATTTT

abundance: NA
j_gene: TRBJ2-7
v_gene: TRBV5-4
d_gene: TRBD1
CDR3aa: CASSRGQVTYEQYF
CDR3nt: TGTGCCAGCAGCCGGGGACAGGTTACCTACGAGCAGTACTTC

abundance: NA
j_gene: TRBJ2-4
v_gene: TRBV5-1
d_gene: TRBD1
CDR3aa: CASSLKGQTGIQYF
CDR3nt: TGCGCCAGCAGCTTGAAGGGACAGACCGGGATTCAGTACTTC

abundance: once
j_gene: TRBJ2-7
v_gene: TRBV14
d_gene: NA
CDR3aa: CASSQRRSRGSHEQYF
CDR3nt: TGTGCCAGCAGCCAGCGAAGGAGCAGGGGAAGCCACGAGCAGTACTTC

abundance: NA
j_gene: TRBJ2-7
v_gene: TRBV27
d_gene: TRBD1
CDR3aa: CASSINPGTGGQEQYF
CDR3nt: TGTGCCAGCAGTATAAACCCCGGGACAGGGGGCCAAGAGCAGTACTTC

abundance: NA
j_gene: TRBJ2-1
v_gene: TRBV4-2
d_gene: NA
CDR3aa: CASSQVSTAYNEQFF
CDR3nt: TGTGCCAGCAGCCAAGTTTCAACAGCCTACAATGAGCAGTTCTTC

abundance: NA
j_gene: TRBJ1-2
v_gene: TRBV29-1
d_gene: NA
CDR3aa: CSAVGQYYGYTF
CDR3nt: TGCAGCGCCGTAGGACAGTATTATGGCTACACCTTC

abundance: NA
j_gene: TRBJ2-7
v_gene: TRBV27
d_gene: NA
CDR3aa: CASSSPLSRTQLDYEQYF
CDR3nt: TGTGCCAGCAGTTCACCCTTGTCGAGGACACAGTTGGACTACGAGCAGTACTTC

abundance: NA
j_gene: TRBJ2-3
v_gene: TRBV9
d_gene: NA
CDR3aa: CASSVEYPDTQYF
CDR3nt: TGTGCCAGCAGCGTAGAGTATCCAGATACGCAGTATTTT

abundance: NA
j_gene: TRBJ2-7
v_gene: TRBV19
d_gene: NA
CDR3aa: CASAPQGLLYEQYF
CDR3nt: TGTGCCAGTGCCCCACAGGGCTTACTATACGAGCAGTACTTC

abundance: NA
j_gene: TRBJ2-3
v_gene: TRBV28
d_gene: NA
CDR3aa: CASSLGQGTDTQYF
CDR3nt: TGTGCCAGCAGTTTAGGGCAGGGCACAGATACGCAGTATTTT

abundance: NA
j_gene: TRBJ2-1
v_gene: TRBV14
d_gene: NA
CDR3aa: CASSQDQIYNEQFF
CDR3nt: TGTGCCAGCAGCCAAGATCAAATCTACAATGAGCAGTTCTTC

abundance: NA
j_gene: TRBJ2-5
v_gene: TRBV5-6
d_gene: TRBD2
CDR3aa: CASSFDRVAGIQETQYF
CDR3nt: TGTGCCAGCAGCTTCGATCGAGTAGCGGGGATTCAAGAGACCCAGTACTTC

abundance: NA
j_gene: TRBJ2-5
v_gene: TRBV5-8
d_gene: NA
CDR3aa: CASSLGQKETQYF
CDR3nt: TGTGCCAGCAGCTTGGGGCAGAAAGAGACCCAGTACTTC

abundance: NA
j_gene: TRBJ1-2
v_gene: TRBV27
d_gene: NA
CDR3aa: CASSLLAGLPRGYTF
CDR3nt: TGTGCCAGCAGTTTATTAGCAGGACTGCCTCGGGGCTACACCTTC

abundance: NA
j_gene: TRBJ2-5
v_gene: TRBV7-9
d_gene: TRBD2
CDR3aa: CASSPGSGGKETQYF
CDR3nt: TGTGCCAGCAGCCCTGGAAGCGGGGGGAAAGAGACCCAGTACTTC

abundance: once
j_gene: TRBJ2-1
v_gene: TRBV5-1
d_gene: TRBD2
CDR3aa: CASSYASGASYNEQFF
CDR3nt: TGCGCCAGCAGCTATGCTAGCGGAGCCTCCTACAATGAGCAGTTCTTC

abundance: once
j_gene: TRBJ2-1
v_gene: TRBV7-2
d_gene: TRBD2
CDR3aa: CASSFGGSDNEQFF
CDR3nt: TGTGCCAGCAGCTTTGGCGGGAGCGACAATGAGCAGTTCTTC

abundance: NA
j_gene: TRBJ2-3
v_gene: TRBV10-2
d_gene: NA
CDR3aa: CASSGGGSGNTDTQYF
CDR3nt: TGCGCCAGCTCGGGCGGCGGAAGCGGAAACACAGATACGCAGTATTTT

abundance: NA
j_gene: TRBJ2-3
v_gene: TRBV4-2
d_gene: TRBD2
CDR3aa: CASSPSGRDTDTQYF
CDR3nt: TGTGCCAGCAGCCCTAGCGGGAGGGACACAGATACGCAGTATTTT

abundance: NA
j_gene: TRBJ1-1
v_gene: TRBV2
d_gene: TRBD1
CDR3aa: CASRPDRGNTEAFF
CDR3nt: TGTGCCAGCAGACCGGACAGGGGGAACACTGAAGCTTTCTTT

abundance: NA
j_gene: TRBJ2-1
v_gene: TRBV7-8
d_gene: TRBD2
CDR3aa: CASSLEAMRTSNYEQFF
CDR3nt: TGTGCCAGCAGCTTAGAGGCGATGCGGACTAGTAACTATGAGCAGTTCTTC

abundance: NA
j_gene: TRBJ2-2
v_gene: TRBV5-1
d_gene: NA
CDR3aa: CASSLMRGNTGELFF
CDR3nt: TGCGCCAGCAGCTTGATGAGGGGGAACACCGGGGAGCTGTTTTTT

abundance: NA
j_gene: TRBJ1-3
v_gene: TRBV10-3
d_gene: NA
CDR3aa: CAISEFGPSGNTIYF
CDR3nt: TGTGCCATCAGTGAGTTCGGCCCCTCTGGAAACACCATATATTTT

abundance: NA
j_gene: TRBJ1-5
v_gene: TRBV7-9
d_gene: NA
CDR3aa: CASSPRGDSNQPQHF
CDR3nt: TGTGCCAGCAGCCCCCGAGGAGATAGCAATCAGCCCCAGCATTTT

abundance: NA
j_gene: TRBJ2-1
v_gene: TRBV28
d_gene: NA
CDR3aa: CASSPLGEQFF
CDR3nt: TGTGCCAGCAGCCCCCTTGGTGAGCAGTTCTTC

abundance: NA
j_gene: TRBJ1-4
v_gene: TRBV9
d_gene: TRBD1
CDR3aa: CASSALGGQGGEKLFF
CDR3nt: TGTGCCAGCAGCGCCTTGGGGGGACAGGGCGGAGAAAAACTGTTTTTT

abundance: NA
j_gene: TRBJ1-4
v_gene: TRBV5-1
d_gene: TRBD1
CDR3aa: CASSLVTGAAAREKLFF
CDR3nt: TGCGCCAGCAGCTTGGTAACAGGGGCGGCGGCCCGTGAAAAACTGTTTTTT

abundance: NA
j_gene: TRBJ1-3
v_gene: TRBV30
d_gene: NA
CDR3aa: CAWSYHGVGGNTIYF
CDR3nt: TGTGCCTGGAGCTACCACGGGGTTGGAGGAAACACCATATATTTT

abundance: NA
j_gene: TRBJ1-1
v_gene: TRBV6-1
d_gene: NA
CDR3aa: CASREGSAGATEAFF
CDR3nt: TGTGCCAGCAGGGAGGGCTCGGCAGGGGCTACTGAAGCTTTCTTT

abundance: NA
j_gene: TRBJ2-7
v_gene: TRBV2
d_gene: TRBD1
CDR3aa: CASKGAGSIPYEQYF
CDR3nt: TGTGCCAGCAAGGGGGCGGGTAGTATTCCCTACGAGCAGTACTTC

abundance: NA
j_gene: TRBJ2-1
v_gene: TRBV5-4
d_gene: NA
CDR3aa: CASSDGVSYNEQFF
CDR3nt: TGTGCCAGCAGTGACGGAGTTTCCTACAATGAGCAGTTCTTC

abundance: NA
j_gene: TRBJ2-1
v_gene: TRBV19
d_gene: TRBD2
CDR3aa: CASTPRGLALSSYNEQFF
CDR3nt: TGTGCCAGTACCCCCCGGGGACTAGCACTGAGCTCCTACAATGAGCAGTTCTTC

abundance: once
j_gene: TRBJ2-1
v_gene: TRBV11-2
d_gene: TRBD2
CDR3aa: CASKMTSGMVGEQFF
CDR3nt: TGTGCCAGCAAGATGACTAGCGGGATGGTTGGTGAGCAGTTCTTC

abundance: NA
j_gene: TRBJ2-1
v_gene: TRBV5-1
d_gene: NA
CDR3aa: CASSATNSYNEQFF
CDR3nt: TGCGCCAGCAGCGCTACTAATTCCTACAATGAGCAGTTCTTC

abundance: NA
j_gene: TRBJ2-7
v_gene: TRBV29-1
d_gene: NA
CDR3aa: CSVEKAGAEQYF
CDR3nt: TGCAGCGTTGAGAAGGCGGGCGCCGAGCAGTACTTC

abundance: NA
j_gene: TRBJ1-2
v_gene: TRBV4-3
d_gene: NA
CDR3aa: CASSQDRMGRYGYTF
CDR3nt: TGCGCCAGCAGCCAAGATCGTATGGGACGCTATGGCTACACCTTC

abundance: NA
j_gene: TRBJ2-5
v_gene: TRBV9
d_gene: TRBD2
CDR3aa: CASSVRGDWLQETQYF
CDR3nt: TGTGCCAGCAGCGTACGGGGGGACTGGTTACAAGAGACCCAGTACTTC

abundance: NA
j_gene: TRBJ2-2
v_gene: TRBV7-3
d_gene: TRBD1
CDR3aa: CASSFTGGACRELFF
CDR3nt: TGTGCCAGCAGCTTCACAGGGGGCGCGTGTCGGGAGCTGTTTTTT

abundance: NA
j_gene: TRBJ1-2
v_gene: TRBV16
d_gene: NA
CDR3aa: CASSQPTGRYTF
CDR3nt: TGTGCCAGCAGCCAACCGACAGGTCGCTACACCTTC

abundance: once
j_gene: TRBJ1-5
v_gene: TRBV28
d_gene: NA
CDR3aa: CASSFRNLRGATSNQPQHF
CDR3nt: TGTGCCAGCAGTTTCCGAAATTTGAGGGGGGCGACCAGCAATCAGCCCCAGCATTTT

abundance: NA
j_gene: TRBJ2-7
v_gene: TRBV7-2
d_gene: TRBD2
CDR3aa: CASSPRAGGYEQYF
CDR3nt: TGTGCCAGCAGCCCTCGGGCGGGAGGCTACGAGCAGTACTTC

abundance: NA
j_gene: TRBJ1-5
v_gene: TRBV30
d_gene: NA
CDR3aa: CAWSEGTDQPQHF
CDR3nt: TGTGCCTGGAGTGAAGGCACAGATCAGCCCCAGCATTTT

abundance: NA
j_gene: TRBJ2-1
v_gene: TRBV4-3
d_gene: TRBD2
CDR3aa: CASSQDFLAGSPNEQFF
CDR3nt: TGCGCCAGCAGCCAAGACTTTCTAGCGGGAAGTCCAAATGAGCAGTTCTTC

abundance: NA
j_gene: TRBJ1-2
v_gene: TRBV9
d_gene: NA
CDR3aa: CASSVGPGLNYGYTF
CDR3nt: TGTGCCAGCAGCGTAGGCCCTGGCTTAAACTATGGCTACACCTTC

abundance: NA
j_gene: TRBJ2-3
v_gene: TRBV5-1
d_gene: NA
CDR3aa: CASSQTPGGTQYF
CDR3nt: TGCGCCAGCAGCCAGACCCCGGGTGGTACGCAGTATTTT

abundance: NA
j_gene: TRBJ2-3
v_gene: TRBV29-1
d_gene: NA
CDR3aa: CSVEGAGWGTDTQYF
CDR3nt: TGCAGCGTTGAAGGGGCGGGGTGGGGCACAGATACGCAGTATTTT

abundance: NA
j_gene: TRBJ1-1
v_gene: TRBV19
d_gene: NA
CDR3aa: CASTLTGTNTEAFF
CDR3nt: TGTGCCAGTACCCTGACGGGAACGAACACTGAAGCTTTCTTT

abundance: NA
j_gene: TRBJ2-5
v_gene: TRBV5-1
d_gene: TRBD2
CDR3aa: CASSPRTSGQETQYF
CDR3nt: TGCGCCAGCAGCCCTCGGACTAGCGGCCAAGAGACCCAGTACTTC